This TCR beta chain comes out of a study of OX40 agonist ivuxolimab in advanced cancers. The study, taken as a whole, reports: Near-lowest levels of clonal expansion characterized partial responders at 0.1-3.0 mg/kg.

Some clones are missing from TCRdb's copy, which holds only in-frame ones; the method was immunoSEQ multiplex PCR. The profile shows around 72,000 clones, around 90% of them singletons. A note on this clone: Its specificity is not known.

The material was CD4+ or CD8+ T cells sorted from blood, obtained in a trial of the OX40 agonist ivuxolimab. This receptor was identified in an adult with an advanced solid tumor such as melanoma, head and neck, liver or kidney cancer.

In DNA form, the CDR3 reads TGTGCCAGCAGCGTAGGGTTAGGGAATCAGCCCCAGCATTTT. As protein: CASSVGLGNQPQHF. J is TRBJ1-5 and V is TRBV9; D gene unclear. With 0 bases removed from V and 4 bases from J, the gap between germline ends came to 8 bases. The germline V gene encodes CDR1 SGDLS and CDR2 YYNGEE. The CDR3 spans 14 residues.